The rows below give T cell receptor beta chains drawn from one sample of a study of blood T cells in healthy people across ages. Each CDR3 protein is one row after TCRdb ran MiXCR on the 5' RACE reads. The repertoire has roughly 1,800,000 distinct CDR3 sequences, roughly 52% of them found once; the top ten carry more than 2%. Material for sequencing was blood. These receptors were taken from a woman between 35 and 50 years old in good health. CDR3s include the opening cysteine and the closing phenylalanine or tryptophan. A D gene is named only where the DNA matches it firmly. Some rows mark clone size as missing; the rest say once, few, many or name a class of expanded clone.

TRBJ1-1,-,-,TRBV12-3/TRBV12-4,CASSLLQGGGAEAFF,TGTGCCAGCAGTTTACTCCAGGGCGGAGGCGCTGAAGCTTTCTTT
TRBJ2-3,-,few,TRBV2,CASRSLTQYF,TGTGCCAGCAGATCTCTTACGCAGTATTTT
TRBJ2-5,-,-,TRBV20-1,CSAPHLERQETQNF,TGCAGTGCTCCCCACCTGGAGAGGCAAGAGACCCAGAACTTC
TRBJ2-3,-,few,TRBV27,CASSLSPLTDTQYF,TGTGCCAGCAGTTTATCGCCCCTCACAGATACGCAGTATTTT
TRBJ2-7,-,-,TRBV7-2,CASSLARQGIDEQYF,TGTGCCAGCAGCTTAGCGCGTCAGGGCATAGACGAGCAGTACTTC
TRBJ1-2,-,-,TRBV5-1,CASSQGTLTNYGYTF,TGCGCCAGCAGCCAAGGGACACTCACTAACTATGGCTACACCTTC
TRBJ2-4,TRBD1,-,TRBV10-3,CAISGSQGSQYF,TGTGCCATCAGTGGATCACAGGGGAGTCAGTACTTC
TRBJ2-2,TRBD2,-,TRBV20-1,CSATGLAGGGSTGELFF,TGCAGTGCCACGGGACTAGCGGGAGGAGGGAGCACCGGGGAGCTGTTTTTT
TRBJ2-7,-,-,TRBV21-1,CASSTRPRGDSEQYF,TGTGCCAGCAGCACGCGTCCCAGGGGAGACAGCGAGCAGTACTTC
TRBJ1-2,TRBD1,few,TRBV27,CASSLDRDRAGYTF,TGTGCCAGCAGTTTAGACCGGGACAGGGCCGGCTACACCTTC
TRBJ2-1,-,-,TRBV6-5,CASSRDKFTKQFF,TGTGCCAGCAGTCGGGACAAATTCACTAAGCAGTTCTTC
TRBJ2-7,TRBD2,few,TRBV5-1,CASSLRGTSGYNEQYF,TGCGCCAGCAGCTTGAGAGGGACTAGCGGCTACAATGAGCAGTACTTC
TRBJ2-7,TRBD1,once,TRBV7-2,CASSAGTAICEQYF,TGTGCCAGCAGCGCAGGGACAGCAATCTGCGAGCAGTACTTC
TRBJ1-4,-,-,TRBV28,CASSSPRGQAVEKLFF,TGTGCCAGCAGTTCACCCCGGGGGCAGGCGGTAGAAAAACTGTTTTTT
TRBJ2-1,-,few,TRBV10-3,CAMNFAGYNEQFF,TGTGCCATGAACTTCGCCGGGTACAATGAGCAGTTCTTC
TRBJ2-4,-,-,TRBV29-1,CSVRQAGNIQYF,TGCAGCGTAAGACAGGCTGGAAACATTCAGTACTTC
TRBJ2-7,TRBD2,once,TRBV20-1,CSARLAGGHYEQYF,TGCAGTGCTAGACTAGCGGGGGGCCACTACGAGCAGTACTTC
TRBJ2-3,-,-,TRBV28,CASRGVNTDTQYF,TGTGCCAGCAGGGGGGTAAACACAGATACGCAGTATTTT
TRBJ2-1,-,-,TRBV7-9,CASGDFYNEQFF,TGTGCCAGCGGGGACTTCTACAATGAGCAGTTCTTC
TRBJ2-5,-,-,TRBV3-1,CASSQNVAQETQYF,TGTGCCAGCAGCCAAAACGTGGCTCAAGAGACCCAGTACTTC
TRBJ1-4,-,-,TRBV5-1,CASSSDPTNVKLFF,TGCGCCAGCAGCTCGGACCCGACTAATGTAAAACTGTTTTTT
TRBJ2-5,TRBD1,few,TRBV10-3,CAISPDRGRMRSTQYF,TGTGCCATCAGTCCTGACAGGGGGCGAATGAGGTCGACCCAGTACTTC
TRBJ1-1,-,once,TRBV28,CASSLFRRGSGYNTEAFF,TGTGCCAGCAGTTTATTCCGGCGGGGCTCAGGGTACAACACTGAAGCTTTCTTT
TRBJ2-7,-,few,TRBV7-2,CASSLTTVEQYF,TGTGCCAGCAGCTTGACTACTGTAGAGCAGTACTTC
TRBJ1-5,-,few,TRBV20-1,CSASNRAGRNQPQHF,TGCAGTGCTTCAAACCGGGCTGGCCGCAATCAGCCCCAGCATTTT
TRBJ2-6,-,-,TRBV6-1,CARSTGSGANVLTF,TGTGCCAGGAGTACAGGCTCTGGGGCCAACGTCCTGACTTTC
TRBJ1-4,TRBD1,-,TRBV6-5,CASSYTLPGTGNEKLFF,TGTGCCAGCAGTTACACGTTGCCAGGGACAGGGAATGAAAAACTGTTTTTT
TRBJ2-1,-,-,TRBV6-2/TRBV6-3,CASSTPRGALRDEQFF,TGTGCCAGCAGTACACCACGGGGGGCCCTGCGGGATGAGCAGTTCTTC
TRBJ2-5,-,few,TRBV4-1,CASSQGAAGAGYQETQYF,TGCGCCAGCAGCCAAGGAGCGGCGGGGGCTGGGTACCAAGAGACCCAGTACTTC
TRBJ1-4,TRBD1,-,TRBV7-2,CASSPPGQNNEKLFF,TGTGCCAGCAGCCCTCCGGGACAGAATAATGAAAAACTGTTTTTT
TRBJ2-3,TRBD2,-,TRBV7-2,CASSMAGGSLDTQYF,TGTGCCAGCAGCATGGCGGGGGGGTCCTTAGATACGCAGTATTTT
TRBJ2-3,TRBD1,-,TRBV11-2,CASSSGTGAPDTQYF,TGTGCCAGCAGCTCCGGGACAGGGGCGCCAGATACGCAGTATTTT
TRBJ2-7,-,few,TRBV12-3/TRBV12-4,CASTRGGSTYEQYF,TGTGCCAGCACCCGAGGGGGATCGACCTACGAGCAGTACTTC
TRBJ2-3,-,-,TRBV27,CASRQVGGASSTDTQYF,TGTGCCAGCAGACAGGTCGGAGGGGCCTCTAGCACAGATACGCAGTATTTT
TRBJ1-1,TRBD1,-,TRBV4-1,CASSQGTGGGRTEAFF,TGCGCCAGCAGCCAGGGGACAGGGGGCGGGAGGACTGAAGCTTTCTTT
TRBJ2-5,-,few,TRBV6-5,CASRPSGSQETQYF,TGTGCCAGCCGCCCATCCGGGAGCCAAGAGACCCAGTACTTC
TRBJ2-5,TRBD2,-,TRBV4-3,CAGSPRITSGGLQETQYF,TGCGCCGGCAGCCCGAGGATCACTAGCGGGGGCTTACAAGAGACCCAGTACTTC
TRBJ1-1,TRBD1,-,TRBV20-1,CSAVQGVRAFF,TGCAGTGCTGTCCAGGGGGTGAGAGCTTTCTTT
TRBJ2-1,-,few,TRBV5-1,CASSLLRRGNNEQFF,TGCGCCAGCAGCTTGCTACGCAGGGGAAACAATGAGCAGTTCTTC
TRBJ2-5,-,-,TRBV6-2/TRBV6-3,CASRHHGPMGETQYF,TGTGCCAGCAGACACCATGGTCCAATGGGGGAGACCCAGTACTTC
TRBJ1-2,-,-,TRBV7-9,CASSRPPGVGGYTF,TGTGCCAGCAGCCGCCCTCCAGGAGTCGGTGGCTACACCTTC
TRBJ2-3,TRBD2,-,TRBV7-9,CATTPTSGVQRTDTQYF,TGTGCCACCACTCCCACTAGCGGGGTACAACGCACAGATACGCAGTATTTT
TRBJ2-5,TRBD2,few,TRBV6-6,CASSYSNLAGAETQYF,TGTGCCAGCAGTTACTCGAACCTAGCGGGGGCGGAGACCCAGTACTTC
TRBJ1-4,TRBD1,-,TRBV5-4,CASRGQSNEKLFF,TGTGCCAGCAGGGGACAGTCTAATGAAAAACTGTTTTTT